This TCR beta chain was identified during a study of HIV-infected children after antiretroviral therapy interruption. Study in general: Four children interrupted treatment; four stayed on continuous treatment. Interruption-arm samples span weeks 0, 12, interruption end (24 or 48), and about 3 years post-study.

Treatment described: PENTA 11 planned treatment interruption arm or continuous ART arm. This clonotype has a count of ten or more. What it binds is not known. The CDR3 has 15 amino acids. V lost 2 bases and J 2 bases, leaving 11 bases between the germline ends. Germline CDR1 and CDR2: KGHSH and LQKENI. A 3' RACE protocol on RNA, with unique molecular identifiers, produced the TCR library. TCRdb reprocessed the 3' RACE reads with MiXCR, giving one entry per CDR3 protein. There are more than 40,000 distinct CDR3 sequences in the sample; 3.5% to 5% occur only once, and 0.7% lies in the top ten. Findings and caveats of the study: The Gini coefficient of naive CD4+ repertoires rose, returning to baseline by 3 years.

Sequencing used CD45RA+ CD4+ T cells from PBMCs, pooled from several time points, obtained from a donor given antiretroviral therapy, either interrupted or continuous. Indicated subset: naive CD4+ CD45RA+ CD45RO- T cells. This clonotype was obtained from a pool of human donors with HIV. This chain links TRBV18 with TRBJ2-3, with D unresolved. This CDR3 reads CASSPGQISTDTQYF. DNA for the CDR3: TGTGCCAGCTCACCAGGGCAGATTTCCACAGATACGCAGTATTTT.